Each of the 26 T cell receptor beta chains below was sequenced from the same sample in a study of T cells in Graves' hyperthyroidism and ophthalmopathy. The investigators amplified TCR beta CDR3 regions from RNA transcripts. With the HTBI primer set, the TCR CDR3 went through a first round of RT-PCR. TCRdb itself ran the multiplex PCR reads through MiXCR, one entry per CDR3 protein. Here the sample spans fewer than 250,000 distinct CDR3 sequences, approximately 24% being singletons. The sample comprised blood. These receptors came from a woman aged 40 to 50 with Graves' ophthalmopathy.

This clonotype was detected many times. This chain links TRBV5-1 with TRBJ2-7; 11 bases are shared with TRBD2. Germline V gene data show CDR1 as SGHRS and CDR2 as YFSETQ. With 4 bases clipped from V and 4 bases from J, the junction kept 7 bases outside the gene matches. This CDR3 region has 15 residues. CDR3 in amino acids: CASSPGTSGGYEQYF. The CDR3, as DNA: TGCGCCAGCAGCCCCGGGACTAGCGGAGGTTACGAGCAGTACTTC.

This clonotype was detected ten times or more. The CDR3 DNA reads as TGCGCCAGCAGCCAAGCGAGACACCCCTCGGGACAGCCCCAGCATTTT. Translated: CASSQARHPSGQPQHF. The V and J genes are TRBV4-1 and TRBJ1-5; D remains ambiguous. The CDR3 contains 16 residues. Per the germline V gene, CDR1 is MGHRA and CDR2 is YSYEKL. V dropped 1 base and J dropped 7 bases, with 17 bases sitting between them.

At least ten counts were recorded for this clonotype. This chain uses TRBV2 with TRBJ2-2, with a tentative D call TRBD1 (6 bases). Germline V gene data show CDR1 as SNHLY and CDR2 as FYNNEI. Trimming took 6 bases from V and 1 from J, leaving 9 bases between them. The CDR3 runs 14 residues. The CDR3 DNA is TGTGCCAGCAGAACCAGGGGGAACACCGGGGAGCTGTTTTTT. The encoded protein is CASRTRGNTGELFF.

This clonotype was counted at least ten times. The rearrangement uses TRBV15 and TRBJ2-7; tentatively, D is TRBD1 (6 bases). V was cut by 4 bases and J by 3 bases, with 7 bases left in between. The CDR3 is made up of 12 amino acids. The germline CDR1 and CDR2 sequences are LNHNV and YYDKDF (reference sequence). The CDR3 DNA reads TGTGCCACCAGCAAGACAGGCTACGAGCAGTACTTC. It translates to CATSKTGYEQYF.

This clonotype has more than one count but fewer than ten. The chain couples TRBV25-1 to TRBJ2-5, with TRBD1 identical over 8 bases. The germline V gene encodes CDR1 MGHDK and CDR2 SYGVNS. Trimming at V came to 2 bases and at J to 5 bases, leaving 7 bases not matched to a gene. The CDR3 length is 15 residues. CDR3 nucleotide sequence: TGTGCCAGCAGTGAACAGGGGGCGGTTGGTGAGACCCAGTACTTC. Translating gives CASSEQGAVGETQYF.

This clonotype was seen a few times. CDR3 sequence: CASSASSGAGELFF. The CDR3 DNA reads TGTGCCAGCAGCGCCTCCTCGGGGGCCGGGGAGCTGTTTTTT. This chain links TRBV9 with TRBJ2-2; D is perhaps TRBD2 (6 bases). V was pared by 3 bases and J by 6 bases, with 12 bases between. Germline V lookup: CDR1 SGDLS, CDR2 YYNGEE. The length of the CDR3 is 14 residues.

This clonotype was seen ten or more times. This chain uses TRBV28 with TRBJ2-5; 7 bases align to TRBD1. Germline V gene sequence: CDR1 MDHEN, CDR2 SYDVKM. The V gene end was trimmed by 5 bases and the J gene end by 3 bases; junction bases not matched to a gene: 6. The CDR3 covers 14 residues. As DNA, the CDR3 is TGTGCCAGCAGTCTCCGGACAGGAAAAGAGACCCAGTACTTC. The encoded protein is CASSLRTGKETQYF.

The chain uses TRBV28 and TRBJ1-2; D unclear. Germline CDR1 MDHEN, CDR2 SYDVKM. CDR3 length: 11 residues. V lost 7 bases, J lost 3 bases, and 6 bases lay in between. CDR3 amino acids: CASMGYYGYTF. Written as DNA, the CDR3 is TGTGCCAGCATGGGATACTATGGCTACACCTTC.

This clonotype was counted ten times or more. This chain connects TRBV11-3 to TRBJ2-7; a weak D match, TRBD2 (5 bases). The germline gives CDR1 SGHNT, CDR2 YENEEA. The CDR3 runs to 13 residues. V shed 7 bases and J shed 7 bases, with 17 bases lying between them. The CDR3 bases are TGTGCCAGCACCGACGGACTGCCTAGGGAGCAGTACTTC. It translates to CASTDGLPREQYF. Variable domain in full (rest from reference TRBV11-3 and TRBJ2-7): EAGVVQSPRYKIIEKKQPVAFWCNPISGHNTLYWYLQNLGQGPELLIRYENEEAVDDSQLPKDRFSAERLKGVDSTLKIQPAELGDSAVYLCASTDGLPREQYFGPGTRLTVT.

This clonotype appeared many times. This chain uses TRBV7-3 with TRBJ2-6; D is perhaps TRBD1 or TRBD2 (5 bases each). V dropped 4 bases and J dropped 3 bases, with 16 bases sitting between them. Germline-derived CDR1 and CDR2 are SGHTA and FQGTGA. This CDR3 has 17 amino acids. As DNA, the CDR3 is TGTGCCAGCAGCTACCAACCCGGGGCGCTTGGGGCCAACGTCCTGACTTTC. This gives the protein CASSYQPGALGANVLTF.

Of note for this clonotype: This clone may be a read error of a much larger clone one base away. This chain joins TRBV29-1 and TRBJ2-5; TRBD2 is a possible D gene (5 bases). Trimming cost V 6 bases and J 4 bases, with 18 bases left between them. The germline CDR1 and CDR2 sequences are SQVTM and ANQGSEA. The CDR3 sequence is 14 residues long. This CDR3 reads CSVSSVRVPETQYF. The CDR3 DNA reads TGCAGCGTCAGTAGCGTGAGGGTTCCAGAGACCCAGTACTTC.

This clonotype was counted ten times or more. This chain connects TRBV6-5 to TRBJ2-5, with a tentative D call TRBD2 (7 bases). CDR1 is MNHEY and CDR2 is SVGAGI in the germline V gene. The CDR3 has 15 amino acids. With 6 bases removed from V and 5 bases from J, the gap between germline ends came to 19 bases. The CDR3 region has the DNA TGTGCCAGCAGGCCACGGGGGGCTCTAGAGGAGACCCAGTACTTC. It encodes CASRPRGALEETQYF.

This clonotype has at least ten counts. The chain combines TRBV6-1 with TRBJ1-1; the match to TRBD1 covers 7 bases. The CDR3 extends over 15 amino acids. Losses at the gene ends were 2 bases for V and 4 bases for J; bases not matched to a gene: 7. The V gene's germline CDR1 is MNHNS and CDR2 SASEGT. In nucleotides, the CDR3 is TGTGCCAGCAGTGAATGGAGGGGGCAGAGCACTGAAGCTTTCTTT. This gives the protein CASSEWRGQSTEAFF.

The rearrangement links TRBV20-1 to TRBJ1-6; D remains unclear. This CDR3 contains 15 residues. CDR1 and CDR2 from the germline V gene are DFQATT and SNEGSKA (reference sequence). Trimming cost V 2 bases and J 7 bases, with 15 bases left between them. The CDR3 reads CSARPSGEQNSPLHF. In DNA form, the CDR3 reads TGCAGTGCTAGACCCTCGGGTGAGCAGAATTCACCCCTCCACTTT.

This chain connects TRBV11-2 to TRBJ1-1, with D possibly matching TRBD1 (6 bases). This CDR3 is built from 19 residues. Between the trimmed V and J ends, which lost 5 bases and 1 base, there was a span of 26 bases. The germline CDR1 and CDR2 sequences are SGHAT and FQNNGV. The CDR3 coding sequence is TGTGCCAGCAGCCCCCGTCGCGCAGGGGTCTCCCCGCCGAACACTGAAGCTTTCTTT. It encodes CASSPRRAGVSPPNTEAFF.

This clonotype was counted ten times or more. V and J are TRBV12-5 and TRBJ2-5, with 9 bases that match TRBD1. The length of the CDR3 is 15 residues. Germline loops: CDR1 LGHNT, CDR2 FRNRAP. Trimming cost V 8 bases and J 0 bases; bases outside gene matches: 7. The CDR3 sequence is CASTFGTGYQETQYF. The CDR3 DNA sequence: TGTGCTAGTACTTTTGGGACAGGGTACCAAGAGACCCAGTACTTC.

At least ten counts were recorded for this clonotype. The V gene is TRBV20-1, the J gene TRBJ1-2; the D is unclear. From germline, CDR1 is DFQATT and CDR2 SNEGSKA (reference sequence). Trimming took off 6 bases at V and 6 bases at J, with 20 bases between the two ends. This CDR3 is 14 amino acids long. The CDR3 DNA follows: TGCAGTGCAGAGACCTTGGCGGGCGACCATGGCTACACCTTC. This translates into CSAETLAGDHGYTF.

This rearrangement joins TRBV27 to TRBJ2-7; no firm D call. CDR3 size: 14 residues. Trimming left V 7 bases short and J 2 bases short, with 15 bases between. Germline CDR1 MNHEY, CDR2 SMNVEV (reference sequence). The CDR3 DNA reads TGTGCCAGCAAACGCGTGACGGCTACCTACGAGCAGTACTTC. Amino acids: CASKRVTATYEQYF.

This clonotype has at least ten counts. The rearrangement joins TRBV6-4 to TRBJ1-2; tentatively, D is TRBD1 (6 bases). Germline lookup yields CDR1 MRHNA and CDR2 SNTAGT. The CDR3 has 12 amino acids. V lost 11 bases to trimming and J lost 6 bases, with 16 bases between them. CDR3 loop: CAAPDGGHGYTF. For the CDR3, the DNA is TGTGCCGCTCCGGACGGGGGCCATGGCTACACCTTC.

The chain has TRBV2 and TRBJ2-2, with D perhaps TRBD1 or TRBD2 (5 bases each). V lost 8 bases and J 0 bases, leaving 13 bases between the germline ends. The CDR3 extends over 15 amino acids. Germline CDR1 SNHLY, CDR2 FYNNEI. The CDR3 nucleotides read TGTGCCAGCGGGGGACGCGCCGCGAACACCGGGGAGCTGTTTTTT. Amino acids: CASGGRAANTGELFF.

Ten or more counts support this clonotype. The chain joins TRBV13 to TRBJ1-3, with a tentative D call TRBD1 (5 bases). V lost 7 bases and J 4 bases, leaving 20 bases between the germline ends. The CDR3 consists of 16 residues. Germline V CDR1 and CDR2: PRHDT, FYEKMQ (reference sequence). CDR3 sequence: CASTQLGEFTGNTIYF. CDR3 DNA: TGTGCCAGCACCCAATTAGGGGAGTTCACCGGAAACACCATATATTTT. The full variable domain, in which reference TRBV13 and TRBJ1-3 provide the parts outside the CDR3, is AAGVIQSPRHLIKEKRETATLKCYPIPRHDTVYWYQQGPGQDPQFLISFYEKMQSDKGSIPDRFSAQQFSDYHSELNMSSLELGDSALYFCASTQLGEFTGNTIYFGEGSWLTVV.

This clonotype was observed at least ten times. V and J are TRBV6-5 and TRBJ1-1; tentative D call: TRBD1 (6 bases). Trimming stripped 2 bases from V and 0 bases from J, with 10 bases between. The germline V gene has CDR1 MNHEY and CDR2 SVGAGI. The CDR3 covers 15 residues. CDR3 protein: CASSYTDRLNTEAFF. For the CDR3, the DNA is TGTGCCAGCAGTTACACGGACAGACTGAACACTGAAGCTTTCTTT.

This chain joins TRBV6-2 or TRBV6-3 and TRBJ1-1, with 7 positions matching TRBD1. The CDR3 is made up of 15 amino acids. CDR1 is MNHEY and CDR2 is SVGEGT in the germline V gene. V gave up 5 bases and J gave up 5 bases; unmatched junction bases: 11. Here the CDR3 DNA reads TGTGCCAGCAGTCCTCGGGACAGCGAGGGGACTGAAGCTTTCTTT. It specifies CASSPRDSEGTEAFF.

This clonotype was recorded many times. V and J are TRBV12-3 or TRBV12-4 and TRBJ1-1; tentatively, D is TRBD1 (5 bases). The CDR3 consists of 16 residues. V was trimmed by 5 bases and J by 4 bases, leaving 20 bases between them. The CDR3 DNA reads TGTGCCAGCAGTCCAGACAGTTGGGGTAGAGGCACTGAAGCTTTCTTT. Amino acid sequence: CASSPDSWGRGTEAFF.

This clonotype was observed many times. V is TRBV19 and J is TRBJ1-1; D call uncertain. Germline lookup yields CDR1 LNHDA and CDR2 SQIVND (reference sequence). Trimming left V 4 bases short and J 10 bases short, with 13 bases between. This CDR3 comprises 12 residues. For the CDR3, the DNA is TGTGCCAGTAGTACAGCCAGAGGCACAGCTTTCTTT. Its protein is CASSTARGTAFF.

This clonotype was counted at least ten times. The chain carries TRBV2 and TRBJ1-1; D is ambiguous. Per germline, CDR1 SNHLY and CDR2 FYNNEI. CDR3 length: 12 residues. Trimming cost V 5 bases and J 4 bases, with 8 bases left between them. The CDR3: CASSRKFTEAFF. The CDR3 coding sequence is TGTGCCAGCAGTAGGAAGTTCACTGAAGCTTTCTTT.